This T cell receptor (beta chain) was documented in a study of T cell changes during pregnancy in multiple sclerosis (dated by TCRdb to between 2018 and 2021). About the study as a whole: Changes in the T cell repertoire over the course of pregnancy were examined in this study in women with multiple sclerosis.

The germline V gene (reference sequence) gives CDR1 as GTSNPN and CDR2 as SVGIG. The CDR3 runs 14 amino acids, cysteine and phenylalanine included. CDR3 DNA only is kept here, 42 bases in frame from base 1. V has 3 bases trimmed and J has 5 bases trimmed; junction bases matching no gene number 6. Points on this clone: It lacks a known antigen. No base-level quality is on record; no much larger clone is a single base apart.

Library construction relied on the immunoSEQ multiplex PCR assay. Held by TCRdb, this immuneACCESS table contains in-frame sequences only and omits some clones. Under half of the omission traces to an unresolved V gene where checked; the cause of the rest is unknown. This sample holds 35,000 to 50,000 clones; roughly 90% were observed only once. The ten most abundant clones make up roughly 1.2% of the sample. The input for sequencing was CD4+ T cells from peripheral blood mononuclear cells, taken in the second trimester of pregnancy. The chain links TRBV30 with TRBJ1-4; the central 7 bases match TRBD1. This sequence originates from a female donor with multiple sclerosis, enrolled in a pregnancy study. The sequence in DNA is TGTGCCTGGAGGGGACAGCCAAGAAATGAAAAACTGTTTTTT. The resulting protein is CAWRGQPRNEKLFF.